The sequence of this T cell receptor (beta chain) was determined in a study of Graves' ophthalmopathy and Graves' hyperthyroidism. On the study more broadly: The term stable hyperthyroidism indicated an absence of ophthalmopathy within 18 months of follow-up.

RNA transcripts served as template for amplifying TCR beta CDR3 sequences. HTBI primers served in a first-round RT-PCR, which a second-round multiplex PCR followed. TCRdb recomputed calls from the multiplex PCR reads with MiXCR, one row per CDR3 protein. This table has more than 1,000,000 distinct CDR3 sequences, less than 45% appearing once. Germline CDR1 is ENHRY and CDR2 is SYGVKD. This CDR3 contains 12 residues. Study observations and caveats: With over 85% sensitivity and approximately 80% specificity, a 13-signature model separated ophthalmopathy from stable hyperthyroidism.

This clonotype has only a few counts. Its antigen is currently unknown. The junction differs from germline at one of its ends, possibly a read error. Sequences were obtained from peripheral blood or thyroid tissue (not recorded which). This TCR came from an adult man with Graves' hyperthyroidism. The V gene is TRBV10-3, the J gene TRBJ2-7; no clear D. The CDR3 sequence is CASSYPVGEQYF. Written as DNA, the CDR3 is TGTGCCAGCAGTTATCCGGTGGGCGAGCAGTACTTC.